The 17 T cell receptor beta chains reported below all come from one sample, sequenced in a study of T cells in Graves' hyperthyroidism and ophthalmopathy. RNA transcripts served as the template for amplifying TCR beta CDR3 regions. Researchers ran a first-round RT-PCR on the TCR CDR3 using the HTBI primer set. TCRdb reprocessed the multiplex PCR reads via MiXCR and lists one record per CDR3 protein. The repertoire includes about 200,000 distinct CDR3 sequences, roughly a sixth of them detected once, and about half sits in the top ten. The sample consisted of blood. Receptors originate from a woman in her 50s with Graves' hyperthyroidism.

This clonotype was seen a handful of times. V gene TRBV29-1 combines with J gene TRBJ1-1; D perhaps matches TRBD1 (6 bases). Germline V gives CDR1 SQVTM, CDR2 ANQGSEA. Trimming pared 4 bases from V and 8 bases from J, leaving 11 bases between. The CDR3 contains 11 residues. CDR3 in amino acids: CSVAPGAEAFF. CDR3 in DNA: TGCAGCGTTGCCCCAGGGGCGGAAGCTTTCTTT.

This clonotype was found a few times. This chain joins TRBV20-1 and TRBJ2-2; D perhaps matches TRBD2 (5 bases). Trimming pared 1 base from V and 4 bases from J, leaving 10 bases between. Germline CDR1 DFQATT, CDR2 SNEGSKA (reference sequence). CDR3 size: 14 residues. The CDR3 region has the DNA TGCAGTGCTAGAGCTAGCAGCCTCACCGGGGAGCTGTTTTTT. The encoded protein is CSARASSLTGELFF.

This clonotype was counted many times. The CDR3 region is CASSPRITSGETQYF. Written as DNA, the CDR3 is TGTGCCAGCAGCCCGCGAATAACTAGTGGAGAGACCCAGTACTTC. The V call is TRBV7-2, the J call TRBJ2-5; TRBD2 is a possible D gene (5 bases). The germline V and J ends were trimmed by 5 bases and 4 bases, with 17 bases remaining between them. The CDR3 contains 15 residues. CDR1 and CDR2 (germline): SGHTA, FQGNSA.

J is TRBJ2-1 and V is TRBV12-3 or TRBV12-4; 7 nucleotides align to TRBD1. The CDR3 sequence is 11 residues long. The J segment lost 13 bases and the V segment lost 7 bases, leaving 7 bases of the junction unmatched. CDR3 residues: CASTVTGDQFF. CDR3 in DNA: TGTGCCAGCACCGTCACAGGGGACCAGTTCTTC.

This clonotype showed up many times. The chain combines TRBV11-1 with TRBJ2-1; D is unresolved. CDR1 is SGHAT and CDR2 is FQDESV in the germline V gene (reference sequence). Between the trimmed V and J ends, which lost 5 bases and 7 bases, there was a span of 12 bases. The CDR3 sequence is 13 residues long. The CDR3 region has the DNA TGTGCCAGCAGCCCATACCAGGTGAATGAGCAGTTCTTC. Translated: CASSPYQVNEQFF.

This clonotype occurred many times. The chain combines TRBV10-3 with TRBJ2-7; 8 nucleotides align to TRBD2. This CDR3 contains 16 residues. V dropped 3 bases and J dropped 3; count of bases not matched to a gene: 10. Germline lookup yields CDR1 ENHRY and CDR2 SYGVKD. This chain's CDR3 is CAISDTKAGEGYEQYF. As DNA, the CDR3 is TGTGCCATCAGTGACACAAAAGCGGGAGAAGGCTACGAGCAGTACTTC.

This clonotype came up a few times. The V gene is TRBV30, the J gene TRBJ2-1; possibly TRBD2 for D (6 bases). Looked up from germline, CDR1 is GTSNPN and CDR2 is SVGIG (reference sequence). The CDR3 loop spans 12 amino acids. With 5 bases removed from V and 9 bases from J, the gap between germline ends came to 14 bases. The CDR3 bases are TGTGCCTGGCGGGAACTAGCCCGTGAGCAGTTCTTC. The encoded protein is CAWRELAREQFF.

In its sample, this clonotype was seen many times. In DNA form, the CDR3 reads TGTGCCAGCAGCCTCCAGGGGACTAACTATGGCTACACCTTC. This codes for CASSLQGTNYGYTF. The V call is TRBV28, the J call TRBJ1-2; possible D gene TRBD1, 6 bases. The CDR3 is made up of 14 amino acids. Trimming took 6 bases from V and 0 from J, leaving 11 bases between them. Looked up from germline, CDR1 is MDHEN and CDR2 is SYDVKM.

The chain employs TRBV5-1 and TRBJ2-1; 9 bases are a match to TRBD2. Germline loops: CDR1 SGHRS, CDR2 YFSETQ. Germline trimming cut 0 bases from V and 6 bases from J; bases unmatched to any gene: 7. CDR3 length: 16 amino acids. CDR3 in amino acids: CASSLGEAGGRNEQFF. The CDR3 nucleotides are TGCGCCAGCAGCTTGGGAGAAGCGGGAGGCCGCAATGAGCAGTTCTTC.

Only a few counts were recorded for this clonotype. This chain uses TRBV9 with TRBJ2-1; D might be TRBD1 (6 bases). V lost 7 bases to trimming and J lost 8 bases, with 28 bases between them. The CDR3 runs 17 residues. CDR1 and CDR2 from the germline V gene are SGDLS and YYNGEE. CDR3: CASDEYKGEWRTHEQFF. CDR3 sequence (DNA): TGTGCCAGCGACGAATACAAGGGGGAATGGAGGACCCATGAGCAGTTCTTC. Filled out from reference TRBV9 and TRBJ2-1, the complete variable domain reads DSGVTQTPKHLITATGQRVTLRCSPRSGDLSVYWYQQSLDQGLQFLIQYYNGEERAKGNILERFSAQQFPDLHSELNLSSLELGDSALYFCASDEYKGEWRTHEQFFGPGTRLTVL.

This clonotype was found many times. This chain joins TRBV27 and TRBJ1-5; TRBD1 matches 8 bases. V was pared by 3 bases and J by 0 bases, with 7 bases of the junction left unmatched. CDR1 and CDR2 (germline): MNHEY, SMNVEV (reference sequence). CDR3 length: 17 residues. The CDR3 protein is CASSFPGQVFSNQPQHF. CDR3 nucleotide sequence: TGTGCCAGCAGTTTCCCGGGACAGGTCTTTAGCAATCAGCCCCAGCATTTT.

The chain joins TRBV6-4 to TRBJ1-6; TRBD1 matches at 7 bases. The CDR3 runs to 16 residues. The germline V gene encodes CDR1 MRHNA and CDR2 SNTAGT. The junction had 14 bases not matched to a gene; V was cut back by 6 bases and J by 9 bases. The CDR3 sequence: CASRDPGGGSGSPLHF. DNA of the CDR3: TGTGCCAGCAGGGACCCAGGGGGAGGATCGGGTTCACCCCTCCACTTT.

A remark on this clonotype: A read error is possible here, since a much larger clone lies one base away. The chain is built from TRBV5-1 and TRBJ2-3; D is unresolved. Judging by the DNA end, TRBJ1-5 fits better; the J call may be wrong. This CDR3 comprises 13 residues. Germline V lookup: CDR1 SGHRS, CDR2 YFSETQ. CDR3: CASSWSSTDTQHF. The CDR3 nucleotides are TGCGCCAGCAGCTGGTCTAGCACAGATACGCAGCATTTT.

This chain links TRBV7-8 with TRBJ2-1; 8 bases agree with TRBD1. CDR3 length: 16 residues. Looked up from germline, CDR1 is SGHVS and CDR2 is FQNEAQ. The ends lost 2 bases at V and 6 bases at J; junction bases unmatched: 9. The CDR3 here is CASSLSRQGRRNEQFF. Here the CDR3 DNA reads TGTGCCAGCAGCTTATCCCGACAGGGGAGACGCAATGAGCAGTTCTTC.

V and J are TRBV3-1 and TRBJ1-1; no firm D call. The CDR3 runs to 12 residues. Germline-derived CDR1 and CDR2 are LGHDT and YNNKEL (reference sequence). V shed 4 bases and J shed 5 bases, with 8 bases lying between them. CDR3 bases: TGTGCCAGCAGCCCGGGATGGACTGAAGCTTTCTTT. Protein: CASSPGWTEAFF.

This sequence joins TRBV5-1 and TRBJ2-2; TRBD2 might be the D (6 bases). This CDR3 has 17 residues. Trimming removed 0 bases at V and 0 bases at J, with 12 bases between. From germline, CDR1 is SGHRS and CDR2 YFSETQ. CDR3 DNA: TGCGCCAGCAGCTTGGAATCCGGGACTGCGAACACCGGGGAGCTGTTTTTT. It translates to CASSLESGTANTGELFF.

On this clonotype itself: This may be a read error, as it is one base from a much larger clone. The chain combines TRBV5-1 with TRBJ2-7, with TRBD1 matching over 7 bases. This CDR3 contains 13 residues. Germline-derived CDR1 and CDR2 are SGHRS and YFSETQ. In DNA, the CDR3 is TGCGCCAGCAGCGACAGGGTTGAGGCCGAGCGGTACTTC. The encoded protein is CASSDRVEAERYF.